The following is a TCR beta chain sequence with its context. In the study's own analysis: Estimation of nucleated cell counts relied on the amplification of reference gene primers. Produced via immunoSEQ multiplex PCR; TCRdb's table is partial and in-frame only. V, J and clone size were drawn from that table, and D and trimming were deduced from the DNA. The sample has 55,000 to 70,000 clones, roughly 86% seen once. The data belong to a study of blood T cell repertoires in COVID-19. Study summary: The United States, Italy and Spain provided the acute and convalescent COVID-19 samples. Sample material is recorded as cDNA or gDNA derived from T cells, B-cell-depleted T cells, or PBMCs.

Material: peripheral blood. The sequence derives from a man aged 60 to 69 with acute or convalescent COVID-19.

CDR3 residues: CARSWGGVNYGYTF. The CDR3 DNA reads as TGTGCCAGAAGCTGGGGCGGGGTTAACTATGGCTACACCTTC. This rearrangement joins TRBV5-3 to TRBJ1-2, with a weak D call TRBD1 (5 bases). TRBV5-3 falls under the ORF class, with uncertain function. The CDR3 is 14 amino acids. Deletions cut 3 bases from V and 1 base from J, with 10 bases between.